This TCR beta chain was identified in a study of blood T cell repertoires in COVID-19. About the research overall: In each case, the material was cDNA or gDNA derived from T cells, B-cell-depleted T cells, or PBMCs.

Adults between about 18 and 95 years of age took part from 20 to 25 US areas. Cohort assignment relied on participant-reported clinical history. Between the trimmed V and J ends, which lost 4 bases and 11 bases, there was a span of 23 bases. The CDR3 loop spans 15 amino acids. CDR1 MGHDK and CDR2 SYGVNS come from the germline V gene. The authors' processing: By means of reference gene primer amplification, nucleated cell counts were estimated. TCRdb keeps only in-frame clones here, not all; method: immunoSEQ multiplex PCR. That table gives V, J and clone size, and the DNA gave D and trimming. This table holds 200,000 or so clones, roughly 85% found once.

The chain employs TRBV25-1 and TRBJ1-1; D might be TRBD1 (6 bases). The specimen sequenced was PBMCs or T cells enriched from blood (not recorded which). The clonotype originates from a woman aged 40 to 50 with acute COVID-19. DNA of the CDR3: TGTGCCAGCAGTGTCGCTGGGGCAGGGGCTTTGGCGGCTTTCTTT. Encoded protein: CASSVAGAGALAAFF.